This TCR beta chain came from a study of neurological immune-mediated disorders. The overall study: The roughly 34 multiple sclerosis patients comprised about 31 that were relapsing-remitting and 3 that were secondary progressive. The study's findings and limits: Phylogenetic grouping assigned the repertoires of 18 of 34 multiple sclerosis patients to a single cluster of related CDR3 sequences. This cluster may be a repertoire-level signature.

With respect to this clonotype: Its antigen is undetermined.

CDR3 size: 15 residues. Germline V lookup: CDR1 MNHEY, CDR2 SVGEGT. Trimming removed 0 bases at V and 1 base at J, with 7 bases between. A 10-nucleotide random UMI tagged transcripts in template-switch 5'RACE cDNA synthesis. Over 170 million TCR-beta sequences from 15-18 subjects came out of each sequencing run. TCRdb itself ran the 5' RACE reads through MiXCR, one entry per CDR3 protein. The table records about 74,000 distinct CDR3 sequences, roughly 5% of them present only once. Sequencing was carried out using PBMCs. The receptor's source is a man between 18 and 29 years old with multiple sclerosis. The chain employs TRBV6-2 or TRBV6-3 and TRBJ1-3; D gene uncertain. In DNA, the CDR3 is TGTGCCAGCAGTTACTCGCCAGAATCTGGAAACACCATATATTTT. Translated, it gives CASSYSPESGNTIYF.